The 15 T cell receptor beta chains given below trace back to one sample, sequenced in a study of T cell responses to AZD1222 COVID-19 vaccine. The protocol was immunoSEQ multiplex PCR, while the TCRdb copy is restricted to in-frame clones and leaves out a portion. The sample carries over 100,000 clones, about nine tenths recorded once. Sequencing used peripheral blood, obtained on day 0 of AZD1222 vaccination. Receptors were obtained from an adult in good health.

This clone occurred a few times. The chain recombines TRBV28 with TRBJ1-3, with D perhaps TRBD1 (6 bases). V dropped 1 base and J dropped 3 bases, with 19 bases sitting between them. This CDR3 has 18 residues. Germline CDR1 and CDR2: MDHEN and SYDVKM. For the CDR3, the DNA is TGTGCCAGCAGTTTATCCGGGGGGGGCAGGGGCCTTGGAAACACCATATATTTT. Protein sequence: CASSLSGGGRGLGNTIYF.

This clone was recorded once. The chain is built from TRBV6-5 and TRBJ1-6; 7 bases map to TRBD1. CDR1 is MNHEY, CDR2 SVGAGI, per germline. This CDR3 comprises 14 residues. V shed 5 bases, J shed 7 bases, and the junction held 5 bases outside the gene matches. CDR3 bases: TGTGCCAGCAGTAACAGGGGACCAAATTCACCCCTCCACTTT. It encodes CASSNRGPNSPLHF.

This clone was seen more than once but under ten times. The genes are TRBV6-2 or TRBV6-3 and TRBJ2-7; 9 bases are shared with TRBD2. Germline V gene sequence: CDR1 MNHEY, CDR2 SVGEGT. This CDR3 region has 18 residues. After removal of 5 bases from V and 3 bases from J, the junction contained 17 bases not matched to a gene. This CDR3 is CASSHPRGGGASFYEQYF. The CDR3 DNA follows: TGTGCCAGCAGTCATCCCCGTGGCGGGGGGGCTTCGTTCTACGAGCAGTACTTC.

This CDR3 reads CASSVPLADNEQFF. CDR3 coding DNA: TGTGCCAGCAGCGTACCTCTAGCGGACAATGAGCAGTTCTTC. The V and J genes are TRBV7-2 and TRBJ2-1, with 7 nucleotides matching TRBD2. Germline values: CDR1 SGHTA, CDR2 FQGNSA. CDR3 length equals 14 residues. Trimming removed 5 bases from V and 5 bases from J; junction bases left unmatched: 6.

This clone has just one count. CDR3 sequence reads: CASTSGTGIPYF. DNA for the CDR3: TGTGCCAGCACCTCCGGGACAGGGATCCCGTACTTC. This chain connects TRBV27 to TRBJ2-7; TRBD1 matches 9 bases. In germline, CDR1 is MNHEY, CDR2 SMNVEV (reference sequence). The CDR3 totals 12 residues. The V gene end was trimmed by 7 bases and the J gene end by 12 bases; junction bases not matched to a gene: 10.

This chain uses TRBV6-5 with TRBJ1-1; tentative D call: TRBD1 (6 bases). Germline V gives CDR1 MNHEY, CDR2 SVGAGI. The CDR3 has 13 amino acids. V was cut by 9 bases and J by 1 base, with 12 bases left in between. CDR3 nucleotides: TGTGCCAGTACAACAGGGACGAACACTGAAGCTTTCTTT. Translation gives CASTTGTNTEAFF.

The V and J genes are TRBV2 and TRBJ1-6, with unresolved D. Trimming stripped 3 bases from V and 7 bases from J, with 13 bases between. Germline CDR1 reads SNHLY; CDR2 reads FYNNEI. The CDR3 loop spans 15 amino acids. In DNA form, the CDR3 reads TGTGCCAGCAGTGACAAGGGAGGTCGAAATTCACCCCTCCACTTT. Translated: CASSDKGGRNSPLHF.

A word on this clone: At the DNA level, this CDR3 is encoded by other sequences in the same sample as well. The gene calls are TRBV5-4 and TRBJ2-7; perhaps TRBD2 as D (5 bases). V was cut by 0 bases and J by 3 bases, with 7 bases left in between. Germline CDR1 SGHNT, CDR2 YYREEE (reference sequence). The CDR3 consists of 13 residues. The DNA of the CDR3 is TGTGCCAGCAGCTTGGGGACTGACTACGAGCAGTACTTC. The encoded protein is CASSLGTDYEQYF.

The chain joins TRBV7-9 to TRBJ2-7; D tentatively fits TRBD1 or TRBD2 (5 bases each). CDR3 size: 15 residues. Germline V lookup: CDR1 SEHNR, CDR2 FQNEAQ (reference sequence). V was trimmed by 4 bases and J by 1 base, leaving 14 bases between them. This CDR3 reads CASSSLTGPSYEQYF. The CDR3 DNA is TGTGCCAGCAGCTCCCTTACGGGGCCGTCCTACGAGCAGTACTTC.

The rearrangement links TRBV27 to TRBJ1-3; 9 positions match TRBD1. Germline-derived CDR1 and CDR2 are MNHEY and SMNVEV (reference sequence). The CDR3 totals 16 residues. The ends lost 2 bases at V and 1 base at J; junction bases unmatched: 3. The CDR3 coding sequence is TGTGCCAGCAGTTTAAGTGGGACAGGGTCTGGAAACACCATATATTTT. Translation: CASSLSGTGSGNTIYF.

The J gene is TRBJ1-1, the V gene TRBV6-5, with D possibly being TRBD1 (6 bases). CDR1 is MNHEY, CDR2 SVGAGI, per germline. Trimming pared 6 bases from V and 6 bases from J, leaving 11 bases between. The CDR3 has 12 amino acids. The CDR3 DNA follows: TGTGCCAGCAGACGGACAGCCCCTGAAGCTTTCTTT. Its protein is CASRRTAPEAFF.

This clone appeared once. This rearrangement joins TRBV12-3 or TRBV12-4 to TRBJ2-5, with 11 bases aligning to TRBD2. The CDR3 totals 13 residues. Trimming removed 7 bases from V and 13 bases from J; junction bases left unmatched: 11. The CDR3 region is CASTNLAGGAPYF. CDR3 bases: TGTGCCAGCACGAATTTAGCGGGGGGGGCACCGTACTTC.

The CDR3, as DNA: TGTGCCAGCAGCCTTAGGGGGACTGAAGCTTTCTTT. Translated, it gives CASSLRGTEAFF. The chain links TRBV27 to TRBJ1-1; tentatively, D is TRBD1 (6 bases). Germline V gene lookup returns CDR1 MNHEY and CDR2 SMNVEV (reference sequence). The CDR3 contains 12 residues. The V end lost 6 bases, the J end lost 5 bases, and 10 bases lay between the germline ends.

The chain recombines TRBV6-5 with TRBJ1-5; D might be TRBD1 (5 bases). V shed 4 bases and J shed 6 bases, with 10 bases lying between them. Germline assignment: CDR1 MNHEY and CDR2 SVGAGI. The CDR3 is made up of 13 amino acids. CDR3 sequence: CASSSGPGQPQHF. The CDR3 nucleotides read TGTGCCAGCAGTTCAGGGCCTGGTCAGCCCCAGCATTTT.

This clone was observed a handful of times. The V and J genes are TRBV28 and TRBJ1-3, with D tentatively TRBD1 (5 bases). Germline V gene sequence: CDR1 MDHEN, CDR2 SYDVKM. The CDR3 is 16 amino acids. The V end was cut by 3 bases, the J end by 2 bases, with 14 bases between. CDR3 amino acids: CASSFPGGRTGNTIYF. DNA of the CDR3: TGTGCCAGCAGTTTCCCTGGGGGAAGGACTGGAAACACCATATATTTT. Filled out from reference TRBV28 and TRBJ1-3, the complete variable domain reads DVKVTQSSRYLVKRTGEKVFLECVQDMDHENMFWYRQDPGLGLRLIYFSYDVKMKEKGDIPEGYSVSREKKERFSLILESASTNQTSMYLCASSFPGGRTGNTIYFGEGSWLTVV.